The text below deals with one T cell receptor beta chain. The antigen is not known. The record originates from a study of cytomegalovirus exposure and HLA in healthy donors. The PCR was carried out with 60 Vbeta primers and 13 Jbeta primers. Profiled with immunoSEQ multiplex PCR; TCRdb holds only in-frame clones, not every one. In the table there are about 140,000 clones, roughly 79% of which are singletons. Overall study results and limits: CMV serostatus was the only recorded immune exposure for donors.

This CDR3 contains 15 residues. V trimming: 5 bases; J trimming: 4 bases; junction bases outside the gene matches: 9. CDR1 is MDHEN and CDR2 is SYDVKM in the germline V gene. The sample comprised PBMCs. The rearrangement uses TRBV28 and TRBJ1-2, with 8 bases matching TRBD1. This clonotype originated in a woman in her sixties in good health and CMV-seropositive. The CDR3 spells CASSDPTGAIYGYTF. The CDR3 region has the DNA TGTGCCAGCAGTGACCCGACAGGGGCAATCTATGGCTACACCTTC.